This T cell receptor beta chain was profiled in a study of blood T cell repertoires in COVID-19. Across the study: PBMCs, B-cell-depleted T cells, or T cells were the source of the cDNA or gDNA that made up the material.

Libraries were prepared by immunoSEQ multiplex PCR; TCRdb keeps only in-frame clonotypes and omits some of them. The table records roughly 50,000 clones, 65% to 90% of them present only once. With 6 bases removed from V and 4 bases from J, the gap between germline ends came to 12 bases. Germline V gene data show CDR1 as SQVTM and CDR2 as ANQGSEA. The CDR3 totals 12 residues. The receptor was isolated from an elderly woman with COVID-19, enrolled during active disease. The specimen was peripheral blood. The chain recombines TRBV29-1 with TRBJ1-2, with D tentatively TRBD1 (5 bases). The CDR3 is CSVRTTSYGYTF. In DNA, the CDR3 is TGCAGCGTCAGGACAACTTCCTATGGCTACACCTTC.